This entry describes one TCR beta chain. What it recognizes is unknown. This CDR3 spans 12 amino acids. The V gene's germline CDR1 is SQVTM and CDR2 ANQGSEA. The sample is drawn from a study of shared clonotypes between healthy human individuals. Notes on the study in general: Memory subsets generally showed smaller estimated richness than naive subsets did.

Deep was the level used in running the assay. Profiled with immunoSEQ multiplex PCR; TCRdb holds only in-frame clones, not every one. Altogether about 2.2 million clones are present, around 93% being singletons, with the ten largest covering over 1.5%. Only CD45RO-negative cells positively selected for CCR7 counted as naive CD8 cells, so terminally differentiated effector memory CD45RA+ cells were excluded. The source of this sequence is a man aged 18-30 years in good health. Some clones in this sample may be carry-over from other donors' samples. The sample taken for sequencing was naive CD8+ T cells from PBMCs. The J gene is TRBJ1-2, the V gene TRBV29-1; TRBD1 matches at 10 bases. The CDR3 nucleotides read TGCAGTTTCATCGGGACAGGGGAAGGCTACACCTTC. Translated, it gives CSFIGTGEGYTF.